This T cell receptor beta chain was sequenced during a study of Ad26.COV2.S vaccination and SARS-CoV-2 variants. Study-level information: Ad26.COV2.S shots went into the muscle once or twice, 56 days apart.

Noted treatment: about 20 received Ad26.COV2.S at low or high dose, single or two shots; about 5 received placebo; per-sample allocation not given. Collection of samples fell on day 63 after the first vaccine or placebo injection. In the vaccine, an Ad26 vector expressed the SARS-CoV-2 spike of the Wuhan strain. Germline CDR1 is SNHLY and CDR2 is FYNNEI. V dropped 6 bases and J dropped 4 bases, with 10 bases sitting between them. This CDR3 contains 13 residues. Study-wide results and caveats: People given the vaccine had a wider spike-specific TCR breadth than placebo recipients did. It is possible that the TCR breadth and depth analyses underestimated the total T cell responses.

About this clone itself: Its antigen remains unknown.

The table came from immunoSEQ multiplex PCR; TCRdb's copy has only in-frame clones and leaves some out. This table holds 350,000 to 550,000 clones, 89% found once. The receptor was derived from a person between 18 and 60 years old who received the Ad26.COV2.S COVID-19 vaccine or a placebo. The source was peripheral blood, collected in a trial of Ad26.COV2.S vaccine versus placebo. This chain joins TRBV2 and TRBJ2-1; D gene unclear. The CDR3 spells CASRPRVYNEQFF. The CDR3 region has the DNA TGTGCCAGCAGGCCCCGAGTGTACAATGAGCAGTTCTTC. The complete variable domain, with remaining parts taken from reference TRBV2 and TRBJ2-1, reads EPEVTQTPSHQVTQMGQEVILRCVPISNHLYFYWYRQILGQKVEFLVSFYNNEISEKSEIFDDQFSVERPDGSNFTLKIRSTKLEDSAMYFCASRPRVYNEQFFGPGTRLTVL.